This T cell receptor beta chain was captured by sequencing in a study of PD-L1 blockade in urothelial cancer. Turning to the study itself: Atezolizumab 1,200 mg was given intravenously every 3 weeks, starting 2014. The analyses of blood took place 3 weeks (second dose) and 6 weeks after treatment start. Blood gave a median about 150,000 T cells.

Synthetic TCR analog templates were spiked into each PCR. Clones were read by immunoSEQ multiplex PCR, and TCRdb kept only the in-frame ones, dropping some. The sample contains around 56,000 clones, 86% of which appear only once. Germline CDR1 MNHEY, CDR2 SVGAGI. This CDR3 is built from 15 residues. V shed 2 bases and J shed 1 base, with 9 bases lying between them. Material: PBMCs, obtained around atezolizumab (anti-PD-L1) treatment. This clonotype was obtained from a man in his forties or fifties with urothelial cancer. The rearrangement links TRBV6-5 to TRBJ1-5, with D perhaps TRBD1 (5 bases). The CDR3 region has the DNA TGTGCCAGCAGTTACGCACGGGGGAGCAATCAGCCCCAGCATTTT. Its translation: CASSYARGSNQPQHF.